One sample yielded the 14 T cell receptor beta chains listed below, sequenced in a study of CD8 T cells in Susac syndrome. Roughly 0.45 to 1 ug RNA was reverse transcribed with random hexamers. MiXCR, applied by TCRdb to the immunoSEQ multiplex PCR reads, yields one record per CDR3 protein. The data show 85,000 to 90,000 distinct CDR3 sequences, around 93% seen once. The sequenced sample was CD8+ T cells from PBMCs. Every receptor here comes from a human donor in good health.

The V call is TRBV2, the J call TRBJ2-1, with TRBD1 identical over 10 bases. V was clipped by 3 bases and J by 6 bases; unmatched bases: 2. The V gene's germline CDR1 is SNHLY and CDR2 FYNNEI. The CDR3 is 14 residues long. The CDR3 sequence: CASSEGQGFNEQFF. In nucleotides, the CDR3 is TGTGCCAGCAGTGAGGGACAGGGGTTCAATGAGCAGTTCTTC.

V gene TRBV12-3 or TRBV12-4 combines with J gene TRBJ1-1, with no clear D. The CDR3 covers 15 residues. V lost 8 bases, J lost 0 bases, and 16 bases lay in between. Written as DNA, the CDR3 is TGTGCCAGCTCAACCCCGCCCGGGTTGAACACTGAAGCTTTCTTT. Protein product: CASSTPPGLNTEAFF.

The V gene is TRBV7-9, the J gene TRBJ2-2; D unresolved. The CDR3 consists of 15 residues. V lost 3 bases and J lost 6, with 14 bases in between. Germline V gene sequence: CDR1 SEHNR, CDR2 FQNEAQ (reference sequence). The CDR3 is CASSFPSAVSGELFF. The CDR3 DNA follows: TGTGCCAGCAGCTTCCCCTCGGCTGTTTCCGGGGAGCTGTTTTTT.

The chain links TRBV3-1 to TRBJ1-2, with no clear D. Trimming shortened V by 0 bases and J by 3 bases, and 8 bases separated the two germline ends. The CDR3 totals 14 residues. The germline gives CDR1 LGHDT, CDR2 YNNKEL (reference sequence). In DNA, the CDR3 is TGTGCCAGCAGCCAAGAGGCCCGGGACTATGGCTACACCTTC. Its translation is CASSQEARDYGYTF.

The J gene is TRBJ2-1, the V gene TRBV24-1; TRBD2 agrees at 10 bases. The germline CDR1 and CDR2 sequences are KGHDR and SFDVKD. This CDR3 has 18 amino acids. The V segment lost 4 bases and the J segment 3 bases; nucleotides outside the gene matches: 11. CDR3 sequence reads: CATSDRQGAGGHYNEQFF. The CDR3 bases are TGTGCCACCAGTGACCGGCAGGGAGCGGGGGGGCACTACAATGAGCAGTTCTTC.

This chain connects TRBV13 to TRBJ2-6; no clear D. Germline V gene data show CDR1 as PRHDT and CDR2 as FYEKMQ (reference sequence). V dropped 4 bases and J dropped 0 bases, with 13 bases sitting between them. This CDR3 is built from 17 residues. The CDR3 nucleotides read TGTGCCAGCAGCTCCCGTGGTCCTCTCTCTGGGGCCAACGTCCTGACTTTC. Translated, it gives CASSSRGPLSGANVLTF. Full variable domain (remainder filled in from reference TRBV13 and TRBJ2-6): AAGVIQSPRHLIKEKRETATLKCYPIPRHDTVYWYQQGPGQDPQFLISFYEKMQSDKGSIPDRFSAQQFSDYHSELNMSSLELGDSALYFCASSSRGPLSGANVLTFGAGSRLTVL.

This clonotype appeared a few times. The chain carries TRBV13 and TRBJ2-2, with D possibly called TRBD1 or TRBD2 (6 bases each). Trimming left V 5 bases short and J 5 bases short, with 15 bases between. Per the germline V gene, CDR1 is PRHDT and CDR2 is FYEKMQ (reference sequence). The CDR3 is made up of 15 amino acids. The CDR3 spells CASSVGGSRTGELFF. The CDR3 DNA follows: TGTGCCAGCAGCGTCGGGGGCTCAAGGACCGGGGAGCTGTTTTTT.

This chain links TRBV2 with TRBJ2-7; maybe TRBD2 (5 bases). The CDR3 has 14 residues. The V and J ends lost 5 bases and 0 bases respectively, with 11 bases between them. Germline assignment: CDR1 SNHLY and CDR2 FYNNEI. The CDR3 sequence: CASSPHGDSYEQYF. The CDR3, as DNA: TGTGCCAGCAGTCCCCACGGGGACTCCTACGAGCAGTACTTC.

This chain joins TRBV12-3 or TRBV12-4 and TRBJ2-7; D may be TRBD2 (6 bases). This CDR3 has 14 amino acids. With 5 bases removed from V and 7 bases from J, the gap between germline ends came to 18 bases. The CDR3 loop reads CASSPDAGSREQYF. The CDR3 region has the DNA TGTGCCAGCAGTCCGGACGCGGGAAGTCGGGAGCAGTACTTC.

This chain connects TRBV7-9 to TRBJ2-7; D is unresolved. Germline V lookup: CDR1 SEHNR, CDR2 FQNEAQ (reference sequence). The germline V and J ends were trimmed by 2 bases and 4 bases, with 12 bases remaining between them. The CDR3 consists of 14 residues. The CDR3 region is CASSLPLRGYEQYF. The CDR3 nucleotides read TGTGCCAGCAGCTTACCATTGCGAGGATACGAGCAGTACTTC.

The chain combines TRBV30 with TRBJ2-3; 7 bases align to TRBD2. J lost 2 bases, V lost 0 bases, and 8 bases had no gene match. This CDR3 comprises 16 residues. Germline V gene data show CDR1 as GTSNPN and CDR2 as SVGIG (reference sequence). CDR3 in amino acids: CAWSVLGSGFTDTQYF. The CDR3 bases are TGTGCCTGGAGTGTACTGGGTAGCGGGTTCACAGATACGCAGTATTTT.

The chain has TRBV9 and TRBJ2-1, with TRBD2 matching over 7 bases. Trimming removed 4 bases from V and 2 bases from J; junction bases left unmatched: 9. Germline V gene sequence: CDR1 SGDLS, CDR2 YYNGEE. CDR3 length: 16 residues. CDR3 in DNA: TGTGCCAGCAGCCCAGGGAGCGGGGAGGCCTACAATGAGCAGTTCTTC. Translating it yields CASSPGSGEAYNEQFF.

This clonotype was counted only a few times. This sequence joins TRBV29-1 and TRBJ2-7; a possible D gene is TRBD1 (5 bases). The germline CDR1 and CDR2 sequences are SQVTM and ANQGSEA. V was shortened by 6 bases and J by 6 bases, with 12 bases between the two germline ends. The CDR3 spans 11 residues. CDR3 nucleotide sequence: TGCAGCGTGGCCATTCAGGGCGAGCAGTACTTC. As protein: CSVAIQGEQYF.

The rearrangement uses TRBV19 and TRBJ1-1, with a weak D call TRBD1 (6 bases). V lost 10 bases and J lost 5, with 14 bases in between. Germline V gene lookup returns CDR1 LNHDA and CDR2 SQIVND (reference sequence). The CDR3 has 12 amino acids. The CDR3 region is CATATGWTEAFF. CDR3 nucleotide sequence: TGTGCCACCGCGACAGGTTGGACTGAAGCTTTCTTT.